The next 28 T cell receptor beta chains were all read from a single sample in a study of early T cells in non-severe SARS-CoV-2 infection. From the 5' RACE reads, TCRdb called clonotypes with MiXCR, one entry per CDR3 protein. This sample has some 35,000 distinct CDR3 sequences; 3.5% to 4% occur once, and the top ten carry more than 8.5%. The sequenced material came from whole blood. These receptors were taken from an adult who was a healthcare worker with PCR-confirmed SARS-CoV-2 infection or an uninfected control (not recorded which).

This clonotype has ten or more counts. The chain joins TRBV20-1 to TRBJ2-2; 14 nucleotides line up with TRBD2. In germline, CDR1 is DFQATT, CDR2 SNEGSKA (reference sequence). The CDR3 contains 16 residues. V dropped 5 bases and J dropped 7; count of bases not matched to a gene: 9. The DNA for the CDR3 is TGCAGTGCTGCCGAGACTAGCGGGAGGGCCGACGGGGAGCTGTTTTTT. As protein: CSAAETSGRADGELFF.

This chain uses TRBV6-4 with TRBJ2-1, with a possible D match to TRBD2 (5 bases). Germline-derived CDR1 and CDR2 are MRHNA and SNTAGT. The CDR3 consists of 15 residues. The V and J ends lost 4 bases and 4 bases respectively, with 14 bases between them. The CDR3 nucleotides are TGTGCCAGCAGTGCTAGGGCGGGTTCTTACAATGAGCAGTTCTTC. It codes for CASSARAGSYNEQFF.

This clonotype was picked up many times. The rearrangement uses TRBV4-3 and TRBJ1-1; D gene uncertain. V lost 0 bases, J lost 3 bases, and 5 bases lay in between. The CDR3 runs to 13 residues. Looked up from germline, CDR1 is LGHNA and CDR2 is YSLEER. CDR3 loop: CASSQEVDTEAFF. The CDR3 region has the DNA TGCGCCAGCAGCCAAGAAGTAGACACTGAAGCTTTCTTT.

This clonotype was seen many times. This sequence joins TRBV4-3 and TRBJ1-1; unclear D gene. Trimming removed 3 bases at V and 0 bases at J, with 8 bases between. CDR1 and CDR2 from the germline V gene are LGHNA and YSLEER. CDR3 length equals 14 residues. The CDR3 coding sequence is TGCGCCAGCAGCCATGACAACATGAACACTGAAGCTTTCTTT. Translated, it gives CASSHDNMNTEAFF.

This clonotype has a count of ten or more. The V gene is TRBV18, the J gene TRBJ2-7, with a tentative D call TRBD2 (6 bases). Germline V lookup: CDR1 KGHSH, CDR2 LQKENI. The CDR3 has 14 residues. Trimming stripped 5 bases from V and 0 bases from J, with 11 bases between. CDR3 bases: TGTGCCAGCTCAACTAGCAGGTTCTCCTACGAGCAGTACTTC. Its protein is CASSTSRFSYEQYF.

This clonotype was observed many times. This rearrangement joins TRBV11-2 to TRBJ1-1; D may be TRBD1 (5 bases). This CDR3 has 14 residues. The V and J ends lost 2 bases and 5 bases respectively, with 12 bases between them. Germline CDR1 and CDR2: SGHAT and FQNNGV. DNA for the CDR3: TGTGCCAGCAGCTTACGGGCAGGGAAGACTGAAGCTTTCTTT. Translated, it gives CASSLRAGKTEAFF.

By its share, this clonotype is medium-sized. The rearrangement joins TRBV7-9 to TRBJ2-1; 8 bases line up with TRBD1. The CDR3 covers 13 residues. The V and J ends lost 1 base and 9 bases, in that order; junction bases with no gene match: 2. CDR1 SEHNR and CDR2 FQNEAQ come from the germline V gene (reference sequence). CDR3 nucleotides: TGTGCCAGCAGCTTAGGACAGGGGACTGAGCAGTTCTTC. It translates to CASSLGQGTEQFF.

In its sample, this clonotype was seen many times. This chain joins TRBV20-1 and TRBJ1-1; TRBD1 aligns across 7 bases. CDR1 is DFQATT, CDR2 SNEGSKA, per germline (reference sequence). This CDR3 contains 12 residues. J lost 7 bases, V lost 4 bases, and 6 bases had no gene match. The CDR3 region is CSATDDRVEAFF. The CDR3 DNA reads as TGCAGTGCTACCGACGACAGGGTTGAAGCTTTCTTT.

This chain links TRBV9 with TRBJ2-7; TRBD2 matches at 7 bases. CDR1 and CDR2 (germline): SGDLS, YYNGEE. The trim removed 4 bases at V and 2 bases at J, leaving 6 bases unmatched. The length of the CDR3 is 14 residues. CDR3 sequence (DNA): TGTGCCAGCAGCCCCGATGGGACTACCTACGAGCAGTACTTC. Protein: CASSPDGTTYEQYF.

This clonotype was counted at least ten times. The chain uses TRBV13 and TRBJ2-6; D is perhaps TRBD1 (6 bases). The CDR3 is 18 residues long. The germline gives CDR1 PRHDT, CDR2 FYEKMQ (reference sequence). V was cut by 4 bases and J by 0 bases, with 16 bases left in between. Written as DNA, the CDR3 is TGTGCCAGCAGCTCTCAGGGGTGGCGGAGCTCTGGGGCCAACGTCCTGACTTTC. It translates to CASSSQGWRSSGANVLTF.

This clonotype has a count of ten or more. This chain joins TRBV7-3 and TRBJ2-3, with TRBD1 matching over 9 bases. V lost 1 base, J lost 4 bases, and 6 bases stayed unmatched. The CDR3 is 16 residues long. Germline CDR1 SGHTA, CDR2 FQGTGA. This CDR3 reads CASSLNPGQGADTQYF. The CDR3 DNA follows: TGTGCCAGCAGCTTAAACCCGGGACAGGGAGCAGATACGCAGTATTTT.

In its sample, this clonotype was seen a few times. V and J are TRBV27 and TRBJ1-2; weak D call: TRBD1 (5 bases). Germline V gene sequence: CDR1 MNHEY, CDR2 SMNVEV (reference sequence). V was clipped by 5 bases and J by 0 bases, with 13 bases between them. The CDR3 covers 15 residues. The CDR3 DNA reads as TGTGCCAGCAGTCCCCGGGGGGGAGCTAACTATGGCTACACCTTC. It codes for CASSPRGGANYGYTF.

This clonotype occurred many times. This rearrangement joins TRBV25-1 to TRBJ2-3; 9 nucleotides line up with TRBD2. This CDR3 region has 14 residues. J was trimmed by 6 bases and V by 6 bases; bases with no gene match: 7. Germline CDR1 reads MGHDK; CDR2 reads SYGVNS. CDR3 residues: CASSLSGSADTQYF. CDR3 in DNA: TGTGCCAGCAGCCTTAGCGGGAGCGCGGATACGCAGTATTTT.

The chain recombines TRBV3-1 with TRBJ1-3, with D perhaps matching TRBD1 (5 bases). The germline gives CDR1 LGHDT, CDR2 YNNKEL (reference sequence). V shed 5 bases and J shed 8 bases, with 19 bases lying between them. CDR3 length equals 15 residues. The CDR3 region is CASSGGFRGEDTIYF. CDR3 bases: TGTGCCAGCAGCGGGGGATTTCGGGGCGAAGACACCATATATTTT. The full variable domain, its missing parts supplied by reference TRBV3-1 and TRBJ1-3, is DTAVSQTPKYLVTQMGNDKSIKCEQNLGHDTMYWYKQDSKKFLKIMFSYNNKELIINETVPNRFSPKSPDKAHLNLHINSLELGDSAVYFCASSGGFRGEDTIYFGEGSWLTVV.

This clonotype was recorded many times. The chain employs TRBV28 and TRBJ2-7; D unresolved. Between the trimmed V and J ends, which lost 2 bases and 6 bases, there was a span of 14 bases. The CDR3 contains 14 residues. The germline V gene encodes CDR1 MDHEN and CDR2 SYDVKM. The CDR3 reads CASSLRAGFSEQYV. CDR3 in DNA: TGTGCCAGCAGTTTAAGGGCAGGCTTTAGCGAGCAGTACGTC.

This clonotype was detected ten times or more. This chain connects TRBV4-2 to TRBJ2-5; D remains unclear. Germline lookup yields CDR1 LGHNA and CDR2 YNFKEQ. Trimming left V 1 base short and J 0 bases short, with 15 bases between. There are 17 residues in the CDR3. The DNA for the CDR3 is TGTGCCAGCAGCCAAGTCTACATCGAGTGGGACCAAGAGACCCAGTACTTC. Encoded protein: CASSQVYIEWDQETQYF.

This clonotype was seen ten or more times. The chain has TRBV5-1 and TRBJ2-7; D might be TRBD1 (6 bases). The length of the CDR3 is 15 residues. Per the germline V gene, CDR1 is SGHRS and CDR2 is YFSETQ. Trimming cost V 0 bases and J 5 bases, with 15 bases left between them. The CDR3 region is CASSLVGKGVDEQYV. CDR3 nucleotides: TGCGCCAGCAGCTTGGTAGGTAAGGGGGTTGACGAGCAGTACGTC.

In this sample, this clonotype turned up many times. This chain connects TRBV27 to TRBJ2-1; TRBD2 is a possible D gene (5 bases). This CDR3 region has 13 residues. V was trimmed by 9 bases and J by 7 bases, leaving 16 bases between them. In germline, CDR1 is MNHEY, CDR2 SMNVEV (reference sequence). CDR3 loop: CASQKEAANEQFF. The CDR3 region has the DNA TGTGCCAGTCAAAAGGAAGCGGCGAATGAGCAGTTCTTC.

This clonotype has ten or more counts. The chain combines TRBV19 with TRBJ2-7; a possible D gene is TRBD2 (6 bases). V was trimmed by 3 bases and J by 5 bases, leaving 11 bases between them. The CDR3 runs to 13 residues. CDR1 and CDR2 (germline): LNHDA, SQIVND (reference sequence). CDR3 coding DNA: TGTGCCAGTAGTATTAGGAGGGGAGACGAGCAGTACGTC. Translated, it gives CASSIRRGDEQYV.

This clonotype occurred many times. The chain carries TRBV4-3 and TRBJ1-4; D may be TRBD1 (6 bases). V lost 1 base and J 8 bases, leaving 17 bases between the germline ends. The CDR3 sequence is 16 residues long. Germline V CDR1 and CDR2: LGHNA, YSLEER. CDR3 loop: CASSQAIGTRREKLFF. CDR3 sequence (DNA): TGCGCCAGCAGCCAAGCTATAGGGACACGCCGGGAAAAACTGTTTTTT.

This clonotype was detected many times. The V gene is TRBV28, the J gene TRBJ2-7, with TRBD2 identical over 7 bases. Germline CDR1 is MDHEN and CDR2 is SYDVKM. V trimming: 3 bases; J trimming: 2 bases; junction bases outside the gene matches: 4. The CDR3 is made up of 14 amino acids. The CDR3 DNA reads TGTGCCAGCAGTTTCTCTAGCGGTACCTACGAGCAGTACTTC. This sequence encodes CASSFSSGTYEQYF.

This clonotype turned up a few times. The genes are TRBV7-9 and TRBJ2-5; D not resolved. CDR3 size: 13 residues. V was cut by 6 bases and J by 1 base, with 9 bases left in between. Germline V gene sequence: CDR1 SEHNR, CDR2 FQNEAQ (reference sequence). This CDR3 is CASSPSAQETQYF. Written as DNA, the CDR3 is TGTGCCAGCAGTCCCAGTGCCCAAGAGACCCAGTACTTC.

This clonotype was counted only a few times. The rearrangement uses TRBV28 and TRBJ1-4, with 7 bases that match TRBD1. The germline CDR1 and CDR2 sequences are MDHEN and SYDVKM. This CDR3 has 16 residues. J was trimmed by 0 bases and V by 6 bases; bases with no gene match: 7. The CDR3 DNA is TGTGCCAGCAGCCCTACCGGGACAGCAACTAATGAAAAACTGTTTTTT. The encoded protein is CASSPTGTATNEKLFF.

The chain employs TRBV4-3 and TRBJ2-6; D perhaps matches TRBD1 (5 bases). The CDR3 contains 17 residues. Trimming took off 4 bases at V and 0 bases at J, with 13 bases between the two ends. In germline, CDR1 is LGHNA, CDR2 YSLEER. CDR3 sequence reads: CASSLQGSSSGANVLTF. The CDR3 DNA reads TGCGCCAGCAGCCTTCAGGGATCTAGCTCTGGGGCCAACGTCCTGACTTTC.

There are many counts of this clonotype. Germline is not matched at one junction end, which may reflect a read error. The chain employs TRBV7-9 and TRBJ1-1; D is undetermined. CDR1 is SEHNR and CDR2 is FQNEAQ in the germline V gene (reference sequence). This CDR3 is 11 amino acids long. This chain's CDR3 is CASRGNTEAFF. For the CDR3, the DNA is TGTGCCAGCAGGGGGAACACCGAAGCTTTCTTT.

There are many counts of this clonotype. The chain carries TRBV7-2 and TRBJ2-7, with 8 bases identical to TRBD2. The V and J ends lost 0 bases and 3 bases, in that order; junction bases with no gene match: 1. The CDR3 contains 14 residues. CDR1 SGHTA and CDR2 FQGNSA come from the germline V gene. The CDR3 DNA follows: TGTGCCAGCAGCTTAGCTAGCGGGAACTACGAGCAGTACTTC. This translates into CASSLASGNYEQYF. Filled out from reference TRBV7-2 and TRBJ2-7, the complete variable domain reads GAGVSQSPSNKVTEKGKDVELRCDPISGHTALYWYRQSLGQGLEFLIYFQGNSAPDKSGLPSDRFSAERTGGSVSTLTIQRTQQEDSAVYLCASSLASGNYEQYFGPGTRLTVT.

Only a few counts were recorded for this clonotype. V is TRBV7-9 and J is TRBJ2-5; D may be TRBD2 (6 bases). Germline V gene lookup returns CDR1 SEHNR and CDR2 FQNEAQ (reference sequence). With 3 bases removed from V and 4 bases from J, the gap between germline ends came to 9 bases. The CDR3 contains 13 residues. Here the CDR3 reads CASSLNSGETQYF. The CDR3 DNA follows: TGTGCCAGCAGCTTGAATAGCGGAGAGACCCAGTACTTC.

This clonotype has ten or more counts. J is TRBJ2-1 and V is TRBV2; D call uncertain. The V end was cut by 0 bases, the J end by 9 bases, with 9 bases between. There are 13 residues in the CDR3. Germline V gene sequence: CDR1 SNHLY, CDR2 FYNNEI. The CDR3 DNA sequence: TGTGCCAGCAGTGAAGCGCTGACGAGTGAGCAGTTCTTC. It encodes CASSEALTSEQFF.